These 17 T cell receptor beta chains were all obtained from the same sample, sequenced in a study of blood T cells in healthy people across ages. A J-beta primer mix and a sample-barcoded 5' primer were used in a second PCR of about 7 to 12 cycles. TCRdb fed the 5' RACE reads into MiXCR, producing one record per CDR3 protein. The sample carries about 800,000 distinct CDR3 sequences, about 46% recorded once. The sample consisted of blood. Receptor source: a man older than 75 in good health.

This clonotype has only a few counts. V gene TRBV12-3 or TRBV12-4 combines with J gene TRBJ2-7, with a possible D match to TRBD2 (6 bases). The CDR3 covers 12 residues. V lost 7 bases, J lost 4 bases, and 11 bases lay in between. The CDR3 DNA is TGTGCCAGCACCCTGGGGGGTTACGAGCAGTACTTC. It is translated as CASTLGGYEQYF.

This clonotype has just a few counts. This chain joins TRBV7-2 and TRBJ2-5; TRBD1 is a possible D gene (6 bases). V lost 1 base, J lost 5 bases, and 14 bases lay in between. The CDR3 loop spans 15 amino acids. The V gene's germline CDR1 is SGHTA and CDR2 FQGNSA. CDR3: CASSLDTGRGETQYF. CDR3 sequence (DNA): TGTGCCAGCAGCTTAGACACGGGCAGGGGCGAGACCCAGTACTTC.

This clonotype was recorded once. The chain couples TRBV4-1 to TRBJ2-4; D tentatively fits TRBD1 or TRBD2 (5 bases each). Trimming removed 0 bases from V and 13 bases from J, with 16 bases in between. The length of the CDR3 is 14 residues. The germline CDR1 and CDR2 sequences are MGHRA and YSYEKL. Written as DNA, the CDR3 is TGCGCCAGCAGCCAAGATCAGGAGGACAACAAGCAGTACTTC. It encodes CASSQDQEDNKQYF.

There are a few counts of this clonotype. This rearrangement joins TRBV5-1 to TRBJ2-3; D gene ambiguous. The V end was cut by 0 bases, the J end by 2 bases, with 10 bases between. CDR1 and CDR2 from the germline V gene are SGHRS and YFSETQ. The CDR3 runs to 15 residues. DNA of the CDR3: TGCGCCAGCAGCTTGGTGGTAGCTCTCACAGATACGCAGTATTTT. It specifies CASSLVVALTDTQYF.

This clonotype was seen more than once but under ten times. CDR3 bases: TGCGCCAGCAGCTTGGCCACCCGACTAGCGGGAGGAGACGATGAGCAGTTCTTC. Amino acids: CASSLATRLAGGDDEQFF. This chain connects TRBV5-1 to TRBJ2-1; 13 nucleotides match TRBD2. From germline, CDR1 is SGHRS and CDR2 YFSETQ. The J segment lost 8 bases and the V segment lost 0 bases, leaving 11 bases of the junction unmatched. The CDR3 spans 18 residues.

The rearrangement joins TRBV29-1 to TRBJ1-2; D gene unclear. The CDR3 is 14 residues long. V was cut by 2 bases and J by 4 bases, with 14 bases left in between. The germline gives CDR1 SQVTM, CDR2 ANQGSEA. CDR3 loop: CSVELTGRRYGYTF. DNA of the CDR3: TGCAGCGTTGAACTGACTGGACGCCGCTATGGCTACACCTTC.

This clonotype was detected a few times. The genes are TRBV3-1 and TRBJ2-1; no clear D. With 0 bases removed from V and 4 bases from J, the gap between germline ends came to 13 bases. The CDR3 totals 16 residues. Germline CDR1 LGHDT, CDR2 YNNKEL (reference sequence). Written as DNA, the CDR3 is TGTGCCAGCAGCCAAGATGGTAGCCTGGGGTACAATGAGCAGTTCTTC. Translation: CASSQDGSLGYNEQFF.

The CDR3: CASSFLDRGTLSSYEQYF. CDR3 nucleotide sequence: TGTGCCAGCAGCTTCCTTGACAGGGGAACCCTCAGCTCCTACGAGCAGTACTTC. This chain connects TRBV7-6 to TRBJ2-7, with TRBD1 matching 8 bases. The CDR3 is 18 amino acids. Per germline, CDR1 SGHVS and CDR2 FNYEAQ. With 3 bases clipped from V and 0 bases from J, the junction kept 13 bases outside the gene matches.

The CDR3: CASSGGQGYSYEQYF. The CDR3 coding sequence is TGCGCCAGCAGCGGAGGACAGGGCTATTCTTACGAGCAGTACTTC. The chain employs TRBV5-1 and TRBJ2-7, with TRBD1 matching 8 bases. J lost 4 bases, V lost 4 bases, and 10 bases had no gene match. This CDR3 contains 15 residues. Germline CDR1 and CDR2: SGHRS and YFSETQ.

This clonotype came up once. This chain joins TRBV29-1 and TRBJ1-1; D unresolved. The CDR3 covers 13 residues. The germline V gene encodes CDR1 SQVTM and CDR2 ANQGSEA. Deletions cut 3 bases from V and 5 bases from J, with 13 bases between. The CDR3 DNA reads TGCAGCGTTGAGTCAGGCTTCGGGACTGAAGCTTTCTTT. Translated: CSVESGFGTEAFF.

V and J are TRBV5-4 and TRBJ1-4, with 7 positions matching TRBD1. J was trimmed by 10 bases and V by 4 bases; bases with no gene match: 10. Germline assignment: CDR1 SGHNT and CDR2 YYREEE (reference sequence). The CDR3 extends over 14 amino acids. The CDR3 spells CASSPETGRRKLFF. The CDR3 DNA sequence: TGTGCCAGCAGCCCCGAGACAGGGCGACGAAAACTGTTTTTT.

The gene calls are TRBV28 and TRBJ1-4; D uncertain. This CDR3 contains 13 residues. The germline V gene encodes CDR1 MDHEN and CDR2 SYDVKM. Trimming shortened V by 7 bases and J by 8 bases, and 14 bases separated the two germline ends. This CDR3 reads CASTERTKEKLFF. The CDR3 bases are TGTGCCAGCACTGAGCGAACGAAAGAAAAACTGTTTTTT.

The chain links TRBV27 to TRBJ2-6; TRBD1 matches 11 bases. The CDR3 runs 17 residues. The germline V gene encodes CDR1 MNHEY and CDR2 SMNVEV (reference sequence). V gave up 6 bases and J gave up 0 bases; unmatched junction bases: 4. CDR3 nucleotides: TGTGCCAGCAGGCGGACAGGGGGCCCCTCTGGGGCCAACGTCCTGACTTTC. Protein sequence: CASRRTGGPSGANVLTF.

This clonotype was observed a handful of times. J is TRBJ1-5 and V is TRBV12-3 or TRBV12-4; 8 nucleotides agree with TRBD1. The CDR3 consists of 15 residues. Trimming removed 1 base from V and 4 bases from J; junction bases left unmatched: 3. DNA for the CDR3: TGTGCCAGCAGTTTAGGACAGGGGCGAAATCAGCCCCAGCATTTT. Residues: CASSLGQGRNQPQHF.

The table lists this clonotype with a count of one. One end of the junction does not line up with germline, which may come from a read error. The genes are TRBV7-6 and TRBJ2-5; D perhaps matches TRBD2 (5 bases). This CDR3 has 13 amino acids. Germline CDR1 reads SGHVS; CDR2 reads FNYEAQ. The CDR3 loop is CASSVARRETQYF. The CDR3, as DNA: TGTGCCAGCAGCGTAGCGAGGAGAGAGACCCAGTACTTC.

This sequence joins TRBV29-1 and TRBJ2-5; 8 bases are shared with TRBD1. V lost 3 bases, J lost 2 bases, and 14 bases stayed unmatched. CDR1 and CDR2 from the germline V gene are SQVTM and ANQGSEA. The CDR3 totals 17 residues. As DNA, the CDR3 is TGCAGCGTTGATGCGGGAAGGCTACAGGGGGTTCAAGAGACCCAGTACTTC. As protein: CSVDAGRLQGVQETQYF.

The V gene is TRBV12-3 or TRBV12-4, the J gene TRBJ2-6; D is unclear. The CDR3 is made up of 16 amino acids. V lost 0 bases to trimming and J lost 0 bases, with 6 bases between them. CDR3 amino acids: CASSLASISGANVLTF. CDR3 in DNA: TGTGCCAGCAGTTTAGCGTCAATCTCTGGGGCCAACGTCCTGACTTTC.